The present TCR delta chain was sequenced within a study of Vδ1+ human thymocytes. Broader study findings: In the thymus, TRG and TRD repertoires looked highly polyclonal with Gaussian CDR3 lengths.

The CDR3 is 17 amino acids. V dropped 3 bases and J dropped 0; count of bases not matched to a gene: 10. In germline, CDR1 is TSWWSYY, CDR2 QGS. This clone was detected a few times. Antigen specificity is unknown. RNA was extracted from the cells and then reverse transcribed. Multiplex PCR used pooled V-gene forward primers and a constant-region reverse primer to amplify CDR3s. TCRdb made new clone calls on the multiplex PCR reads using CATT. The sample records 21,000 or so delta-chain clones, approximately 8.8% being singletons. The clonotype was recovered from a child under two years old who had congenital heart surgery. Material for sequencing was Vdelta1+ gamma-delta thymocytes from the thymus. The subset denotes: FACS-sorted CD3+ TCRalphabeta- TCRVdelta1+ TCRVdelta2- thymocytes. The chain links TRDV1 to TRDJ1, with 7 bases lining up with TRDD3. Since TCRdb gives no J gene, matching the DNA to germline was used here to assign it. CDR3 region: CALGDWRGMPYTDKLIF. CDR3 DNA: TGTGCTCTTGGGGATTGGCGGGGGATGCCTTACACCGATAAACTCATCTTT.